This T cell receptor beta chain was profiled in a study of T cells in Graves' hyperthyroidism and ophthalmopathy. From RNA transcripts, TCR beta CDR3 regions were amplified. A first-round RT-PCR of the TCR CDR3 used the HTBI primer set. In TCRdb, the multiplex PCR reads were re-called with MiXCR into one record per CDR3 protein. The table includes roughly 800,000 distinct CDR3 sequences, roughly 40% detected once. The germline V gene has CDR1 MNHNY and CDR2 SVGAGI (reference sequence). V dropped 8 bases and J dropped 6 bases, with 14 bases sitting between them. This CDR3 comprises 12 residues. Exclusion of patients followed from uncontrolled infection, other autoimmune disease, pregnancy or lactation.

The TCR was taken from a man aged 18 to 35 with Graves' hyperthyroidism. The genes are TRBV6-6 and TRBJ2-7; D is ambiguous. The specimen sequenced was blood. Here the CDR3 reads CASLGPLGEQYF. CDR3 nucleotide sequence: TGTGCCAGCCTGGGCCCCCTCGGCGAGCAGTACTTC.